Shown below are 5 T cell receptor beta chains from a single sample sequenced in a study of T cell responses to AZD1222 COVID-19 vaccine. TCRdb's copy holds only in-frame clones and misses some; the assay was immunoSEQ multiplex PCR. The data contain more than 85,000 clones, roughly nine tenths of them seen just once; the ten biggest clones take up 7.5%. Source: peripheral blood, taken on day 0 of AZD1222 vaccination. The receptors originated from an adult in good health.

Only a few counts were recorded for this clone. The chain links TRBV25-1 to TRBJ1-3; tentative D call: TRBD1 (5 bases). V shed 3 bases and J shed 3 bases, with 15 bases lying between them. CDR1 and CDR2 (germline): MGHDK, SYGVNS. The CDR3 extends over 16 amino acids. This CDR3 is CASSDPAGGFGNTIYF. In DNA form, the CDR3 reads TGTGCCAGCAGTGATCCGGCCGGGGGGTTTGGAAACACCATATATTTT.

This rearrangement joins TRBV20-1 to TRBJ1-4, with D unclear. The germline CDR1 and CDR2 sequences are DFQATT and SNEGSKA (reference sequence). V was clipped by 0 bases and J by 8 bases, with 4 bases between them. The CDR3 runs to 11 residues. CDR3 DNA sequence: TGCAGTGCTAGAGATCAGGAAAAACTGTTTTTT. This translates into CSARDQEKLFF.

The rearrangement links TRBV18 to TRBJ2-7; D gene ambiguous. CDR1 is KGHSH and CDR2 is LQKENI in the germline V gene. Between the trimmed V and J ends, which lost 1 base and 7 bases, there was a span of 8 bases. This CDR3 contains 12 residues. Here the CDR3 reads CASSPQGGEQYF. The CDR3, as DNA: TGTGCCAGCTCACCACAAGGCGGAGAGCAGTACTTC.

The chain has TRBV30 and TRBJ2-1; the D call may be TRBD1 or TRBD2 (6 bases each). Germline CDR1 GTSNPN, CDR2 SVGIG (reference sequence). V gave up 8 bases and J gave up 6 bases, with 14 bases separating them. The CDR3 covers 12 residues. CDR3 coding DNA: TGTGCCGCGGGACACTTACCCAATGAGCAGTTCTTC. It codes for CAAGHLPNEQFF.

This rearrangement joins TRBV27 to TRBJ1-5; 9 positions match TRBD1. V lost 4 bases and J lost 2; bases outside the gene matches: 3. CDR1 is MNHEY, CDR2 SMNVEV, per germline (reference sequence). The CDR3 runs 15 residues. In DNA form, the CDR3 reads TGTGCCAGCAGTTCGGACAGGGGTGGCAATCAGCCCCAGCATTTT. Translating it yields CASSSDRGGNQPQHF.